This T cell receptor (beta chain) originates from a study of blood T cell repertoires in COVID-19. Assay: immunoSEQ multiplex PCR; the TCRdb copy retains only in-frame clones and omits some. Of about 230,000 clones listed, 70% to 85% were seen once; the top ten hold 1.4%. This clone was detected only once. The CDR3 loop spans 15 amino acids. J gave up 4 bases and V 4 bases, and 7 bases lay outside the gene matches. Germline loops: CDR1 MNHEY, CDR2 SVGAGI. Sequencing was done on a sample of peripheral blood. This clonotype was sampled from a woman aged 35 to 49 who had recovered from COVID-19. The chain couples TRBV6-5 to TRBJ1-1; 9 bases fit TRBD1. The CDR3: CASSSETGGRTEAFF. CDR3 bases: TGTGCCAGCAGTTCCGAGACAGGGGGTCGCACTGAAGCTTTCTTT.